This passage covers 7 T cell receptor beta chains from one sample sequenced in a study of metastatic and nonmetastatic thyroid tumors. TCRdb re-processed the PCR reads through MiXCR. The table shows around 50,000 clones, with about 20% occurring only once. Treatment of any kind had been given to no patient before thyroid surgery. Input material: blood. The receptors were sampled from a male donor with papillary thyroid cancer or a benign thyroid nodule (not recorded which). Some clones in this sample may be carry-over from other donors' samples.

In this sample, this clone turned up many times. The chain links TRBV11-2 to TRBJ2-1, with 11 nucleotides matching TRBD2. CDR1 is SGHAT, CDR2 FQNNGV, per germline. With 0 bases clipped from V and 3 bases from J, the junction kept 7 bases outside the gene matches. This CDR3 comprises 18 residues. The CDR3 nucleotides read TGTGCCAGCAGCTTAGAGCCCGTACTAGCGGGAGTCTACAATGAGCAGTTCTTC. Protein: CASSLEPVLAGVYNEQFF. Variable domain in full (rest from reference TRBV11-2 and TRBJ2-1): EAGVAQSPRYKIIEKRQSVAFWCNPISGHATLYWYQQILGQGPKLLIQFQNNGVVDDSQLPKDRFSAERLKGVDSTLKIQPAKLEDSAVYLCASSLEPVLAGVYNEQFFGPGTRLTVL.

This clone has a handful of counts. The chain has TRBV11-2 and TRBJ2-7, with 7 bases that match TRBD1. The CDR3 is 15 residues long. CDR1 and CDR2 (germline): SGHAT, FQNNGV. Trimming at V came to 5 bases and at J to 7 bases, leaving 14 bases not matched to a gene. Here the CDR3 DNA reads TGTGCCAGCAGCAAACGGCCGGGACAGACGGAGGAGCAGTACTTC. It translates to CASSKRPGQTEEQYF.

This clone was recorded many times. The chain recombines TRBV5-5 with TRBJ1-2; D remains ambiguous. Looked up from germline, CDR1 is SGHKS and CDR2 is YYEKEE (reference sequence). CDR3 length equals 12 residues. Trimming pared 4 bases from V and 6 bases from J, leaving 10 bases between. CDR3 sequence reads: CASSLTKDGYTF. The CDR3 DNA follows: TGTGCCAGCAGCCTGACCAAGGATGGCTACACCTTC.

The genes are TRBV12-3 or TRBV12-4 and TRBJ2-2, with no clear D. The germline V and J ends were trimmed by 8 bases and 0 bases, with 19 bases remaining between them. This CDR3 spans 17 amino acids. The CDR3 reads CASDSRMDGANTGELFF. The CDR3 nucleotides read TGTGCCAGCGATTCTCGGATGGACGGAGCGAACACCGGGGAGCTGTTTTTT.

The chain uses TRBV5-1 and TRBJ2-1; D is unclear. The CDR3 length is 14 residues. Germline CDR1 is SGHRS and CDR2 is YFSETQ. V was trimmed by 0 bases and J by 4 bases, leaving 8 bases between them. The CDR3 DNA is TGCGCCAGCAGCTTGGAAGTAGCTTACAATGAGCAGTTCTTC. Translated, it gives CASSLEVAYNEQFF. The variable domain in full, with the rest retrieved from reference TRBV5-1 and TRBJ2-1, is KAGVTQTPRYLIKTRGQQVTLSCSPISGHRSVSWYQQTPGQGLQFLFEYFSETQRNKGNFPGRFSGRQFSNSRSEMNVSTLELGDSALYLCASSLEVAYNEQFFGPGTRLTVL.

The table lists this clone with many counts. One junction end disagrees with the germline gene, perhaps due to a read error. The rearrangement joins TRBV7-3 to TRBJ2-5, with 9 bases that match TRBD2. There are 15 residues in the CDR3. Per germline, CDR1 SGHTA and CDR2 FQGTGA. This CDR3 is CASGLRGGVGETQYF. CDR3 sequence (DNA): TGTGCCAGCGGCTTGCGGGGGGGCGTTGGGGAGACCCAGTACTTC.

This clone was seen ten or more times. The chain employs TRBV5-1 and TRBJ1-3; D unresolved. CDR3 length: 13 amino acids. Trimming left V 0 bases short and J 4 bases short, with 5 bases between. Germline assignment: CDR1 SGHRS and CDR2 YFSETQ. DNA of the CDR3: TGCGCCAGCAGCTTGGCGGGAGGAAACACCATATATTTT. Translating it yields CASSLAGGNTIYF.